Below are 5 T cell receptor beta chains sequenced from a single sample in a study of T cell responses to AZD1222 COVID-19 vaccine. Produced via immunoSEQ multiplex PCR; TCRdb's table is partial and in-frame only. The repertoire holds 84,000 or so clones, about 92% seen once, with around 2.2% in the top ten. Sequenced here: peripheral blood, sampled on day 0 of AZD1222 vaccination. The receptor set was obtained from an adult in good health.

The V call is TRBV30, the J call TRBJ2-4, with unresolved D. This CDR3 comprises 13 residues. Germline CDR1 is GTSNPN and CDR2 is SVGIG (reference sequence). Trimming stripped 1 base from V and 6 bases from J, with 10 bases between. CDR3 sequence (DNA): TGTGCCTGGAGTGGTATGGGTGGAAACATTCAGTACTTC. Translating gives CAWSGMGGNIQYF.

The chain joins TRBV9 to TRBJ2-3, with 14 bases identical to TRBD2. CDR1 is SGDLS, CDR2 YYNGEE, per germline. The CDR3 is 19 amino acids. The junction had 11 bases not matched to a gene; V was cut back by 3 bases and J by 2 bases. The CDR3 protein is CASSERGLAGAANTDTQYF. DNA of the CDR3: TGTGCCAGCAGCGAGAGGGGACTAGCGGGGGCCGCAAACACAGATACGCAGTATTTT.

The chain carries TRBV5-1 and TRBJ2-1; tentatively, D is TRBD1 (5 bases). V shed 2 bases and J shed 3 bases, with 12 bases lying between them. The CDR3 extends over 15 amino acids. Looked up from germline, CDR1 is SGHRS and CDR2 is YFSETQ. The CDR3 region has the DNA TGCGCCAGCAGCTTCAGCCAGGGTTACTACAATGAGCAGTTCTTC. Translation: CASSFSQGYYNEQFF.

The DNA for the CDR3 is TGTGCCATCAGTGAGTCAGGGGCAGGGGGCTCTGGAAACACCATATATTTT. Amino acid sequence: CAISESGAGGSGNTIYF. The V call is TRBV10-3, the J call TRBJ1-3, with 7 positions matching TRBD1. The length of the CDR3 is 17 residues. Germline values: CDR1 ENHRY, CDR2 SYGVKD. V shed 0 bases and J 0 bases; nucleotides not matched to a gene: 5.

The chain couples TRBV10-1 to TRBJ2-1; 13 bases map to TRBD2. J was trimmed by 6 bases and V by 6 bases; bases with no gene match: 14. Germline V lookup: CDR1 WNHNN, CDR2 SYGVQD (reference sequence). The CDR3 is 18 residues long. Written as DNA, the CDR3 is TGCGCCAGCAGCGCAACGAGGAGGGGACTAGCGGGGTTCAATGAGCAGTTCTTC. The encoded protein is CASSATRRGLAGFNEQFF.